This TCR beta chain appears in the sequencing data of a study of tumor-infiltrating lymphocytes in primary liver carcinoma. Study-level background: Samples returned roughly 3.65 to 7.13 million productive TCRbeta reads each. Read depth did not differ significantly between tissue types.

The CDR3 is 13 residues long, ends included. Looked up from germline, CDR1 is SGHAT and CDR2 is FQNNGV. The source material, 20-30 mg of unsorted bulk tissue, was used to co-extract RNA and DNA. Study conclusions and caveats: Whereas tumor region pairs overlapped more, tumor-adjacent and tumor-blood pairs overlapped less.

The template, 500 ng total RNA, yielded TCR beta cDNA made with a constant-region primer. It was through three nested multiplex PCR rounds of slightly modified ARM-PCR that TCR beta libraries arose. The two initial PCR rounds, roughly 11 cycles each, used TRBV1-TRBV30 forward and C-beta reverse primers. A single record per CDR3 protein comes from TCRdb applying MiXCR to the multiplex PCR reads. The sample lists around 190,000 distinct CDR3 sequences; around 85% were seen once. Comment on this clonotype: Its antigen remains unknown. No DNA is shown, since the ends of the CDR3 on it are uncertain; the CDR3 is the one TCRdb lists.

The V and J genes are TRBV11-2 and TRBJ1-2; TRBD1, the D gene given by the table, was not confirmed from the DNA. Material: tumor tissue from primary liver carcinoma. The origin of this receptor is a man aged 35-49 years with primary liver carcinoma and hepatitis B virus infection. The CDR3 is CVRSLDRGYGCTF.